The 26 T cell receptor beta chains in this list originate from one sample, sequenced in a study of identifying expanded T cells in peripheral blood. Repertoires were generated with immunoSEQ multiplex PCR, while TCRdb's copy carries only in-frame clones and drops some. The data contain tens of thousands of clones, around 83% of them singletons. Sequenced: blood. The receptors originated from a person aged 18-70 years in good health.

V is TRBV11-3 and J is TRBJ2-7; 8 nucleotides align to TRBD2. This CDR3 comprises 16 residues. Germline V gene sequence: CDR1 SGHNT, CDR2 YENEEA. Trimming cost V 5 bases and J 1 base; bases outside gene matches: 10. The CDR3, as DNA: TGTGCCAGCAGCCCCACCGGACTAGCCGTTTCCTACGAGCAGTACTTC. It is translated as CASSPTGLAVSYEQYF.

A single count supports this clone. The gene calls are TRBV9 and TRBJ2-1; D not certain. V lost 4 bases, J lost 3 bases, and 17 bases lay in between. The CDR3 has 16 amino acids. The germline V gene has CDR1 SGDLS and CDR2 YYNGEE. CDR3 in DNA: TGTGCCAGCAGCCCGGCGGCTGGCGGTCACTACAATGAGCAGTTCTTC. Protein sequence: CASSPAAGGHYNEQFF.

The V and J genes are TRBV7-9 and TRBJ2-7; D call uncertain. Germline V gene sequence: CDR1 SEHNR, CDR2 FQNEAQ (reference sequence). The CDR3 sequence is 12 residues long. Trimming took 1 base from V and 8 from J, leaving 9 bases between them. The CDR3 loop is CASSLDLGKQYF. The CDR3 DNA is TGTGCCAGCAGCTTAGATTTGGGCAAGCAGTACTTC.

The gene calls are TRBV10-2 and TRBJ2-7; 8 nucleotides line up with TRBD1. The CDR3 is 15 amino acids. J gave up 3 bases and V 0 bases, and 4 bases lay outside the gene matches. The germline V gene has CDR1 WSHSY and CDR2 SAAADI. This CDR3 is CASSESDRVLYEQYF. In DNA form, the CDR3 reads TGCGCCAGCAGTGAGTCGGACAGGGTACTCTACGAGCAGTACTTC.

V and J are TRBV2 and TRBJ1-5, with 7 bases lining up with TRBD1. The CDR3 loop spans 15 amino acids. The V gene's germline CDR1 is SNHLY and CDR2 FYNNEI. V shed 6 bases, J shed 2 bases, and the junction held 7 bases outside the gene matches. CDR3 sequence (DNA): TGTGCCAGCAGGAGGGACAGCGGCCGCAATCAGCCCCAGCATTTT. Translation gives CASRRDSGRNQPQHF.

The chain uses TRBV7-2 and TRBJ1-1; a weak D match, TRBD1 (5 bases). V was pared by 8 bases and J by 3 bases, with 13 bases between. This CDR3 is 13 amino acids long. Germline V lookup: CDR1 SGHTA, CDR2 FQGNSA. The CDR3 here is CASGKGVHTEAFF. The DNA for the CDR3 is TGTGCCAGCGGTAAAGGGGTGCACACTGAAGCTTTCTTT.

The V and J genes are TRBV30 and TRBJ2-3, with a tentative D call TRBD1 (5 bases). V was cut by 5 bases and J by 0 bases, with 18 bases left in between. The CDR3 sequence is 16 residues long. Germline CDR1 GTSNPN, CDR2 SVGIG (reference sequence). The CDR3 DNA reads TGTGCCTGGCAGGGATTCCGGCGGTCTAGCACAGATACGCAGTATTTT. It is translated as CAWQGFRRSSTDTQYF. The full variable domain, with the rest looked up from reference TRBV30 and TRBJ2-3, is SQTIHQWPATLVQPVGSPLSLECTVEGTSNPNLYWYRQAAGRGLQLLFYSVGIGQISSEVPQNLSASRPQDRQFILSSKKLLLSDSGFYLCAWQGFRRSSTDTQYFGPGTRLTVL.

The chain employs TRBV7-9 and TRBJ2-3, with D possibly matching TRBD1 (5 bases). The germline V gene encodes CDR1 SEHNR and CDR2 FQNEAQ (reference sequence). Trimming removed 5 bases at V and 2 bases at J, with 20 bases between. This CDR3 is built from 17 residues. The DNA for the CDR3 is TGTGCCAGCAGCCCTCTAAGCAGACAGAGAACCACAGATACGCAGTATTTT. Protein sequence: CASSPLSRQRTTDTQYF.

The V gene is TRBV7-2, the J gene TRBJ1-2, with D tentatively TRBD1 (6 bases). The germline V gene encodes CDR1 SGHTA and CDR2 FQGNSA. The ends were cut back, 5 bases at V and 6 bases at J, with 22 bases in the middle. The CDR3 sequence is 16 residues long. In DNA form, the CDR3 reads TGTGCCAGCAGCCTAGGACAGCCTAGGGGCTCCCATGGCTACACCTTC. Translating gives CASSLGQPRGSHGYTF.

The CDR3 spells CASSRSRTGLGEQYF. Written as DNA, the CDR3 is TGCGCCAGCAGTCGTAGCAGGACAGGGCTTGGGGAGCAGTACTTC. The rearrangement links TRBV10-2 to TRBJ2-7, with 8 positions matching TRBD1. Germline V gives CDR1 WSHSY, CDR2 SAAADI. J was trimmed by 7 bases and V by 5 bases; bases with no gene match: 13. The CDR3 consists of 15 residues.

This clone has just a few counts. The chain recombines TRBV10-2 with TRBJ1-2; a weak D match, TRBD1 (5 bases). The V gene lost 2 bases and the J gene lost 8 bases, with 21 bases spanning the gap. The length of the CDR3 is 16 residues. Germline CDR1 and CDR2: WSHSY and SAAADI. The CDR3 loop reads CASSEPGVAGIGGYTF. CDR3 bases: TGCGCCAGCAGTGAGCCCGGGGTAGCAGGGATAGGGGGCTACACCTTC.

The genes are TRBV12-5 and TRBJ2-6; 8 nucleotides match TRBD1. V lost 0 bases to trimming and J lost 0 bases; unmatched junction nucleotides: 7. The CDR3 runs to 19 residues. Germline V gene lookup returns CDR1 LGHNT and CDR2 FRNRAP. The chain's CDR3 is CASGLVIPGGLSGANVLTF. CDR3 bases: TGTGCTAGTGGTTTGGTAATTCCAGGGGGCCTCTCTGGGGCCAACGTCCTGACTTTC.

This chain joins TRBV19 and TRBJ1-5, with D perhaps matching TRBD1 (5 bases). This CDR3 has 13 amino acids. The V end was cut by 5 bases, the J end by 9 bases, with 14 bases between. Per the germline V gene, CDR1 is LNHDA and CDR2 is SQIVND (reference sequence). In nucleotides, the CDR3 is TGTGCCAGTAGTCCCGGCGGGACGCGGCCCCAGCATTTT. It encodes CASSPGGTRPQHF.

The chain links TRBV5-4 to TRBJ2-7, with D tentatively TRBD1 (6 bases). V gave up 0 bases and J gave up 4 bases, with 11 bases separating them. The CDR3 has 14 residues. Germline-derived CDR1 and CDR2 are SGHNT and YYREEE (reference sequence). Written as DNA, the CDR3 is TGTGCCAGCAGCTTGGTGGGGGCTCAGTACGAGCAGTACTTC. Its translation: CASSLVGAQYEQYF.

This clone was detected once. V is TRBV15 and J is TRBJ2-7; D is undetermined. The CDR3 consists of 13 residues. Per germline, CDR1 LNHNV and CDR2 YYDKDF (reference sequence). The V and J ends lost 5 bases and 7 bases respectively, with 15 bases between them. The CDR3 nucleotides read TGTGCCACCAGCCTCAGCGCCATCGGGGAGCAGTACTTC. Translation gives CATSLSAIGEQYF.

The chain joins TRBV9 to TRBJ2-2; D is unclear. V gave up 0 bases and J gave up 4 bases, with 7 bases separating them. Germline-derived CDR1 and CDR2 are SGDLS and YYNGEE. This CDR3 is built from 14 residues. The CDR3 nucleotides are TGTGCCAGCAGCGTAGAAAGTTTCACCGGGGAGCTGTTTTTT. Translation: CASSVESFTGELFF.

V and J are TRBV5-1 and TRBJ2-2; TRBD1 matches 8 bases. The CDR3 covers 15 residues. V dropped 4 bases and J dropped 2; count of bases not matched to a gene: 4. Per germline, CDR1 SGHRS and CDR2 YFSETQ. CDR3 protein: CASSMTGANTGELFF. In nucleotides, the CDR3 is TGCGCCAGCAGCATGACAGGGGCCAACACCGGGGAGCTGTTTTTT. The full variable domain, rest sourced from reference TRBV5-1 and TRBJ2-2, is KAGVTQTPRYLIKTRGQQVTLSCSPISGHRSVSWYQQTPGQGLQFLFEYFSETQRNKGNFPGRFSGRQFSNSRSEMNVSTLELGDSALYLCASSMTGANTGELFFGEGSRLTVL.

This clone was counted a few times. V usage is TRBV7-6 and J usage is TRBJ2-1; TRBD2 agrees at 11 bases. The CDR3 consists of 16 residues. Losses at the gene ends were 0 bases for V and 9 bases for J; bases not matched to a gene: 7. Germline assignment: CDR1 SGHVS and CDR2 FNYEAQ. The CDR3, as DNA: TGTGCCAGCAGCTTAGCTCCTAGCGGGGGGTTGGGTGAGCAGTTCTTC. Its protein is CASSLAPSGGLGEQFF.

This chain links TRBV30 with TRBJ2-4; the D is unclear. The germline gives CDR1 GTSNPN, CDR2 SVGIG (reference sequence). The CDR3 covers 15 residues. Trimming pared 1 base from V and 0 bases from J, leaving 10 bases between. CDR3 nucleotides: TGTGCCTGGAGTGGAGTAGGGCTAGCCAAAAACATTCAGTACTTC. The encoded protein is CAWSGVGLAKNIQYF.

This sequence joins TRBV7-2 and TRBJ2-2, with 11 nucleotides matching TRBD2. After removal of 5 bases from V and 7 bases from J, the junction contained 3 bases not matched to a gene. The germline V gene encodes CDR1 SGHTA and CDR2 FQGNSA. The CDR3 has 14 residues. The CDR3 DNA sequence: TGTGCCAGCAGCCCTGGGACTAGCGGCGGGGAGCTGTTTTTT. It specifies CASSPGTSGGELFF.

This chain uses TRBV11-2 with TRBJ2-5; D tentatively reads TRBD1 or TRBD2 (5 bases each). Germline lookup yields CDR1 SGHAT and CDR2 FQNNGV. The CDR3 spans 15 residues. Trimming removed 5 bases at V and 2 bases at J, with 15 bases between. The CDR3 sequence is CASSPIGTPQETQYF. CDR3 coding DNA: TGTGCCAGCAGCCCTATTGGGACCCCGCAAGAGACCCAGTACTTC.

This clone was seen a few times. The rearrangement links TRBV7-9 to TRBJ2-2; D unclear. V was cut by 2 bases and J by 4 bases, with 5 bases left in between. The CDR3 is made up of 13 amino acids. Germline CDR1 reads SEHNR; CDR2 reads FQNEAQ (reference sequence). The CDR3 DNA reads TGTGCCAGCAGCTTACGGCCCACCGGGGAGCTGTTTTTT. Translation gives CASSLRPTGELFF.

This clone has just a few counts. The chain joins TRBV30 to TRBJ2-7; 7 nucleotides line up with TRBD1. The junction had 8 bases not matched to a gene; V was cut back by 7 bases and J by 2 bases. CDR3 length equals 13 residues. Germline loops: CDR1 GTSNPN, CDR2 SVGIG (reference sequence). CDR3 amino acids: CAFKRDRTYEQYF. The CDR3 nucleotides read TGTGCCTTCAAAAGGGACAGAACCTACGAGCAGTACTTC.

A note on this clone: The sample holds other DNA sequences that translate to the same CDR3. V and J are TRBV14 and TRBJ1-1; D is unclear. V shed 0 bases and J shed 1 base, with 12 bases lying between them. This CDR3 has 16 amino acids. Germline CDR1 SGHDN, CDR2 FVKESK. The CDR3 spells CASSQDPWGRNTEAFF. In DNA form, the CDR3 reads TGTGCCAGCAGCCAAGATCCGTGGGGTAGGAACACTGAAGCTTTCTTT.

The chain couples TRBV19 to TRBJ1-3; D not certain. Between the trimmed V and J ends, which lost 10 bases and 0 bases, there was a span of 22 bases. The CDR3 is made up of 17 amino acids. Germline values: CDR1 LNHDA, CDR2 SQIVND (reference sequence). CDR3 DNA sequence: TGTGCCACCTGCGCCGCTAATGACCCGATCTCTGGAAACACCATATATTTT. This encodes CATCAANDPISGNTIYF.

This clone was observed a handful of times. The CDR3 region is CASSQLPSSHEQFF. The DNA for the CDR3 is TGTGCCAGCAGCCAGTTACCATCTTCCCATGAGCAGTTCTTC. The V gene is TRBV7-2, the J gene TRBJ2-1; D not resolved. The length of the CDR3 is 14 residues. Looked up from germline, CDR1 is SGHTA and CDR2 is FQGNSA. The V and J ends lost 5 bases and 8 bases respectively, with 16 bases between them.